This paragraph covers one T cell receptor (beta chain) sequence. The data were taken from a study of cytomegalovirus exposure and HLA in healthy donors. This CDR3 spans 14 amino acids. The V and J ends lost 4 bases and 8 bases respectively, with 14 bases between them. Germline assignment: CDR1 LGHNA and CDR2 YSLEER. With 60 Vbeta and 13 Jbeta primers, the PCR was carried out. TCRdb's copy holds only in-frame clones and misses some; the assay was immunoSEQ multiplex PCR. Recorded for this sample: roughly 53,000 clones. This sequence originates from a female donor in good health and CMV-seronegative. J is TRBJ1-4 and V is TRBV4-3; a possible D gene is TRBD1 (6 bases). Material for sequencing was PBMCs. The CDR3 protein is CASSRGREVEKLFF. The CDR3 bases are TGCGCCAGCAGCCGGGGGCGGGAGGTGGAAAAACTGTTTTTT.